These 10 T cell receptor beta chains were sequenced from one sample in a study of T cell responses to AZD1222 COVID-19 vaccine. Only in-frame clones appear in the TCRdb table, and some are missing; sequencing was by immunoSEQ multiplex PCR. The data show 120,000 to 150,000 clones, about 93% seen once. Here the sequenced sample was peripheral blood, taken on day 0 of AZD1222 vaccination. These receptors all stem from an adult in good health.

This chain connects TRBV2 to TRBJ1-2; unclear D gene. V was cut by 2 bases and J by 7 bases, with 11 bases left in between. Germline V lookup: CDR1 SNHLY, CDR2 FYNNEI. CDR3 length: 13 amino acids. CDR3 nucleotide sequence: TGTGCCAGCAGTGAAAACCTAGCTATTGGCTACACCTTC. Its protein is CASSENLAIGYTF.

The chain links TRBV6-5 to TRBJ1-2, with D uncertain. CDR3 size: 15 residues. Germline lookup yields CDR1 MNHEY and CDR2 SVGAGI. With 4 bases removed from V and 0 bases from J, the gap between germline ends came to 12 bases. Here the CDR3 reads CASSSPGKANYGYTF. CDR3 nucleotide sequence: TGTGCCAGCAGTTCCCCGGGCAAGGCTAACTATGGCTACACCTTC.

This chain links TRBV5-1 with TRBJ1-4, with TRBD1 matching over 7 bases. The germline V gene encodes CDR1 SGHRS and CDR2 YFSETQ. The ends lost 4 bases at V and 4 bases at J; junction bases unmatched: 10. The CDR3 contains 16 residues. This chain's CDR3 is CASSPPSGTDNEKLFF. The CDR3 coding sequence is TGCGCCAGCAGCCCTCCCTCCGGGACAGATAATGAAAAACTGTTTTTT. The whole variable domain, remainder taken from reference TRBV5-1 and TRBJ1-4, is KAGVTQTPRYLIKTRGQQVTLSCSPISGHRSVSWYQQTPGQGLQFLFEYFSETQRNKGNFPGRFSGRQFSNSRSEMNVSTLELGDSALYLCASSPPSGTDNEKLFFGSGTQLSVL.

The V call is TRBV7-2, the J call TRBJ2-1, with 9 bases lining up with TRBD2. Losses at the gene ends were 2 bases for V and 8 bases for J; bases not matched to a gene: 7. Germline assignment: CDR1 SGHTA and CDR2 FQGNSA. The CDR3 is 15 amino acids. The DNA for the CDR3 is TGTGCCAGCAGCTTAAGGGCGGGAGGGTCCGATGAGCAGTTCTTC. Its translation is CASSLRAGGSDEQFF.

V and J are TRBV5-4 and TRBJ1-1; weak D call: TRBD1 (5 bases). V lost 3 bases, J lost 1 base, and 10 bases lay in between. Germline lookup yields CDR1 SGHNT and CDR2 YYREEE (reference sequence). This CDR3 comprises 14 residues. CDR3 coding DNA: TGTGCCAGCAGCTGGGAGGGGAGGAACACTGAAGCTTTCTTT. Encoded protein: CASSWEGRNTEAFF.

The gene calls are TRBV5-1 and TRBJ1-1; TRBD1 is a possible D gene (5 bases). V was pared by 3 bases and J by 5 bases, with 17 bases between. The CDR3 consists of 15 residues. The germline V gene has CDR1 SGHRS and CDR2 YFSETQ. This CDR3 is CASSSLGQGGTEAFF. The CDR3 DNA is TGCGCCAGCAGCTCCCTTGGGCAGGGTGGTACTGAAGCTTTCTTT.

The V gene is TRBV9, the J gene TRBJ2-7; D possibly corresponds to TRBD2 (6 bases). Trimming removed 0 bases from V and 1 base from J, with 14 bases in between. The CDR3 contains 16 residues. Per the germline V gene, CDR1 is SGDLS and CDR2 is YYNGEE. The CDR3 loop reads CASSVGTGVGSYEQYF. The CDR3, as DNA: TGTGCCAGCAGCGTAGGTACGGGGGTTGGATCCTACGAGCAGTACTTC.

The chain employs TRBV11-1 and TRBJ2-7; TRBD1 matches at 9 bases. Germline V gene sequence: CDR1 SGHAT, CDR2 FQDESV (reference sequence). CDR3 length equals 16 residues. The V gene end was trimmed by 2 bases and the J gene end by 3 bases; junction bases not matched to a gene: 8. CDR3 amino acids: CASSLFGDREVYEQYF. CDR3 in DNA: TGTGCCAGCAGCTTATTTGGGGACAGGGAAGTCTACGAGCAGTACTTC.

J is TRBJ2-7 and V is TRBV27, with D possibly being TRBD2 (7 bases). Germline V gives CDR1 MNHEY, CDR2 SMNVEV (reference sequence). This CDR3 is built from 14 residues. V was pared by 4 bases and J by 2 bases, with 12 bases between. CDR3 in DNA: TGTGCCAGCAGTTATTCGGGGGGCACCTACGAGCAGTACTTC. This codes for CASSYSGGTYEQYF.

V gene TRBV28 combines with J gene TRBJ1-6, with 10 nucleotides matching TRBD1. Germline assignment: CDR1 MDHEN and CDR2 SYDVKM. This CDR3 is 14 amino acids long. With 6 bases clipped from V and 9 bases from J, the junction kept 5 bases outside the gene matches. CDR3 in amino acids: CASSPGQGSSPLHF. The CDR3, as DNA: TGTGCCAGCAGCCCGGGACAGGGGTCTTCACCCCTCCACTTT.